This T cell receptor (beta chain) was recovered during a study of human T cells and chemical hapten exposure. Across the whole study: While the approximately 23-week study was under way, patients received diphenylcyclopropenone on the scalp every week.

Germline loops: CDR1 SGHTA, CDR2 FQGTGA. The CDR3 loop spans 15 amino acids. V was pared by 2 bases and J by 5 bases, with 1 base of the junction left unmatched. This clonotype was found many times. As for time point: patch test 3, about 24 weeks after DPC sensitization. The treatment: therapeutic diphenylcyclopropenone sensitization with weekly scalp DPC. Ahead of each patch test application, blood was drawn. How the authors handled the data: There were a median of approximately 96,000 TCRs per sample, with a range from roughly 20,000 to 690,600. TCRdb passed the RACE reads through MiXCR, listing each CDR3 protein once. V and J calls and clone size were set by TCRdb, not the authors. Of 150,000 to 200,000 distinct CDR3 sequences listed, about 25% were seen once; the top ten hold 2.5%.

This receptor was identified in a woman aged 40 to 50 with alopecia areata. Some clones in this sample may be carry-over from other donors' samples. The rearrangement joins TRBV7-3 to TRBJ2-2; TRBD2 matches 11 bases. The sample in question was whole blood, obtained in connection with sensitization to the hapten diphenylcyclopropenone (DPC). CDR3 loop: CASSLGLAGTGELFF. CDR3 nucleotides: TGTGCCAGCAGCTTAGGACTAGCGGGTACCGGGGAGCTGTTTTTT.